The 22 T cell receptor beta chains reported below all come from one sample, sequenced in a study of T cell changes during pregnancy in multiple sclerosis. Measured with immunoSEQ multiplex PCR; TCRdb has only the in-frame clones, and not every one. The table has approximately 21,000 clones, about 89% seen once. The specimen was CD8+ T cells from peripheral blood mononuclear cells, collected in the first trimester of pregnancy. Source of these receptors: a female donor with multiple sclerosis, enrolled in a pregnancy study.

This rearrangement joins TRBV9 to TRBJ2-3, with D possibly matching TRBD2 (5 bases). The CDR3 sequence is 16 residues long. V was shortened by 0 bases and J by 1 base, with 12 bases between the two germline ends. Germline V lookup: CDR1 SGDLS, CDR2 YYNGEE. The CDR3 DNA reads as TGTGCCAGCAGCGTAGGTTGGGAGTTCCGCACAGATACGCAGTATTTT. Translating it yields CASSVGWEFRTDTQYF.

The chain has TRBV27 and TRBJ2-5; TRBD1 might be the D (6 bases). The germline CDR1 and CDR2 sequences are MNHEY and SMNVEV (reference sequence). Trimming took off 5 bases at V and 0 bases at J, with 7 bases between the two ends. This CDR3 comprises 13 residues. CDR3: CASSDRYQETQYF. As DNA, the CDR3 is TGTGCCAGCAGTGACAGGTACCAAGAGACCCAGTACTTC.

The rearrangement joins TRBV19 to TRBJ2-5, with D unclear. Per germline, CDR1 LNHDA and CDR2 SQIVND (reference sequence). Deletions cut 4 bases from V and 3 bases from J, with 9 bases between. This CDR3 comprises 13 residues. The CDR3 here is CASSNVLEETQYF. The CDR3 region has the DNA TGTGCCAGTAGTAATGTGTTAGAAGAGACCCAGTACTTC.

In DNA form, the CDR3 reads TGTGCCAGCAGTGAGGGATTAGCGGGAGGGCCTTATGGAGATACGCAGTATTTT. Translation gives CASSEGLAGGPYGDTQYF. The chain carries TRBV6-1 and TRBJ2-3, with 11 bases matching TRBD2. V was pared by 3 bases and J by 5 bases, with 13 bases of the junction left unmatched. Germline V gene lookup returns CDR1 MNHNS and CDR2 SASEGT. The CDR3 has 18 residues.

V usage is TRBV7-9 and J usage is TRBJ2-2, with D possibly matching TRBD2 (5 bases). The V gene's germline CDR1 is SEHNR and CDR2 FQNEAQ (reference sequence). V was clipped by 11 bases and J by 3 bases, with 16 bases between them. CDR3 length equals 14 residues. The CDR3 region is CAARLGAYTGELFF. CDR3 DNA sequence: TGTGCCGCGAGGTTGGGAGCGTACACCGGGGAGCTGTTTTTT.

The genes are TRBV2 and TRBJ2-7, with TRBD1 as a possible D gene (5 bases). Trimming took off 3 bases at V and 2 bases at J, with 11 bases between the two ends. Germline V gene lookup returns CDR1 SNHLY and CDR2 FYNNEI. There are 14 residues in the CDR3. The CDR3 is CASSEEPGTYEQYF. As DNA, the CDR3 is TGTGCCAGCAGTGAGGAGCCAGGGACCTACGAGCAGTACTTC.

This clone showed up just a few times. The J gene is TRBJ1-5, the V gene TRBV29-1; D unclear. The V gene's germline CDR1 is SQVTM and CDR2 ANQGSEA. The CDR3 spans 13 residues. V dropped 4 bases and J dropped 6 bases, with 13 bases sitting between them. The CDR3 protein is CSVGGTEGQPQHF. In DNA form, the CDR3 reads TGCAGCGTTGGTGGAACGGAGGGTCAGCCCCAGCATTTT.

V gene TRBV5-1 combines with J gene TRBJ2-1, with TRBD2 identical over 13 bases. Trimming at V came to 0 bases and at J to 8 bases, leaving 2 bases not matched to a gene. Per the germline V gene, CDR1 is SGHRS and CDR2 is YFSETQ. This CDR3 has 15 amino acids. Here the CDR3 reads CASSLGLAGGDEQFF. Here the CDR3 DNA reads TGCGCCAGCAGCTTGGGACTAGCGGGAGGAGATGAGCAGTTCTTC.

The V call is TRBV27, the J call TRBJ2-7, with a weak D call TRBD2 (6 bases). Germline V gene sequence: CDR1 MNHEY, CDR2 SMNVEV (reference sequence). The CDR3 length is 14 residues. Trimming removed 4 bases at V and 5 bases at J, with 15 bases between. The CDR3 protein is CASSSVGGGNEQYF. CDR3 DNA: TGTGCCAGCAGTTCAGTCGGTGGGGGGAACGAGCAGTACTTC.

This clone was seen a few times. The CDR3 DNA reads TGTGCCAGCTCACGATCGAGGGCTCCCTACAATGAGCAGTTCTTC. This translates into CASSRSRAPYNEQFF. The rearrangement uses TRBV18 and TRBJ2-1, with a tentative D call TRBD2 (5 bases). Per the germline V gene, CDR1 is KGHSH and CDR2 is LQKENI. Deletions cut 4 bases from V and 2 bases from J, with 12 bases between. The CDR3 is 15 residues long.

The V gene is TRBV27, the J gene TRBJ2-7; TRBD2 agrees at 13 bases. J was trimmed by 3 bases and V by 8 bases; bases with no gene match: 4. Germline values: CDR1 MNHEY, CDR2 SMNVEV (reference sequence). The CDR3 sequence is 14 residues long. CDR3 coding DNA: TGTGCCAGCCGAGGGACTAGCGGGATCTACGAGCAGTACTTC. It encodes CASRGTSGIYEQYF.

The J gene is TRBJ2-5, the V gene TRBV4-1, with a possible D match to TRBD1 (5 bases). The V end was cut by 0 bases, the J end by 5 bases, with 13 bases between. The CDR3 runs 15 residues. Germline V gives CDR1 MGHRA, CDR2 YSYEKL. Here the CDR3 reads CASSQETGGWETQYF. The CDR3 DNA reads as TGCGCCAGCAGCCAAGAAACAGGCGGATGGGAGACCCAGTACTTC.

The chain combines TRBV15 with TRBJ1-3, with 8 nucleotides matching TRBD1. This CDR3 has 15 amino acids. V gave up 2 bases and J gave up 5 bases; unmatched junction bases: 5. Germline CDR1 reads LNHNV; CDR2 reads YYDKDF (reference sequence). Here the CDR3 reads CATSRPWTGRNTIYF. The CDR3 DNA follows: TGTGCCACCAGCAGACCCTGGACAGGGCGAAACACCATATATTTT.

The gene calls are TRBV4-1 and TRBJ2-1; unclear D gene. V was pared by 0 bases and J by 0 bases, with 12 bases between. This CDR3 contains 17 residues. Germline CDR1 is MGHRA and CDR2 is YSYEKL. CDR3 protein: CASSQDVTFSSYNEQFF. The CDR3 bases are TGCGCCAGCAGCCAAGATGTGACTTTTAGCTCCTACAATGAGCAGTTCTTC.

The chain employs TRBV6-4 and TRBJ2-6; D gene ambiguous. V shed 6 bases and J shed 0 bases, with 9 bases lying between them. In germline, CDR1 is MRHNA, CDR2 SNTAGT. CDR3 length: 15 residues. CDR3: CASRDTDSGANVLTF. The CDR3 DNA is TGTGCCAGCAGAGACACTGACTCTGGGGCCAACGTCCTGACTTTC.

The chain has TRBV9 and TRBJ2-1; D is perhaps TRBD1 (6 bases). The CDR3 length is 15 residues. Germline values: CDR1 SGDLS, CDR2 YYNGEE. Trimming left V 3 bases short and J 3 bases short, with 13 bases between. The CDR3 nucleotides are TGTGCCAGCAGCGGGCGAGGGGGAAACTACAATGAGCAGTTCTTC. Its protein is CASSGRGGNYNEQFF. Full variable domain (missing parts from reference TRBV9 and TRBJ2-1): DSGVTQTPKHLITATGQRVTLRCSPRSGDLSVYWYQQSLDQGLQFLIQYYNGEERAKGNILERFSAQQFPDLHSELNLSSLELGDSALYFCASSGRGGNYNEQFFGPGTRLTVL.

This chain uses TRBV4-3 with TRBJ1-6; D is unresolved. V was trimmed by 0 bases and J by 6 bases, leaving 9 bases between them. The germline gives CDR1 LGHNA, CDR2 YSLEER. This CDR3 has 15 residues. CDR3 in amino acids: CASSQDRLLNSPLHF. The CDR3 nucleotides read TGCGCCAGCAGCCAAGACAGGCTGCTTAATTCACCCCTCCACTTT.

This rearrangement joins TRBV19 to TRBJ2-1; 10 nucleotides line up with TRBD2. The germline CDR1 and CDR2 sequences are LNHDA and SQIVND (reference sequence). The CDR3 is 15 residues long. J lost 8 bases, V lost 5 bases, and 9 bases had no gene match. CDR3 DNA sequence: TGTGCCAGTAGTCTGACTCTAGCGGGAGTCCATGAGCAGTTCTTC. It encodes CASSLTLAGVHEQFF.

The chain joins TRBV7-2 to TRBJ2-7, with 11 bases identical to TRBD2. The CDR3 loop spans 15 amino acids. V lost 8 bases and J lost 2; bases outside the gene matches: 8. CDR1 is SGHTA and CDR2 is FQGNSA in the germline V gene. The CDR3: CASGLSGRATYEQYF. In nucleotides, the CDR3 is TGTGCCAGCGGCCTTAGCGGGAGGGCTACCTACGAGCAGTACTTC.

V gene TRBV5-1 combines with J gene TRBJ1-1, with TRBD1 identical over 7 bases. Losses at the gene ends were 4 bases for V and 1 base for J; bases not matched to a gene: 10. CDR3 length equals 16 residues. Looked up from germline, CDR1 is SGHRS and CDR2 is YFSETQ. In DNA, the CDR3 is TGCGCCAGCAGCGACTCAGACAGGGCTCGGAACACTGAAGCTTTCTTT. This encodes CASSDSDRARNTEAFF.

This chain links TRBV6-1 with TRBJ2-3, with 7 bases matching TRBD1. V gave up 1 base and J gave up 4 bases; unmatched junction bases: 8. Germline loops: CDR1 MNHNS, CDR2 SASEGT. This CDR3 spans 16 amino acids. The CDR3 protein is CASSEGRETGPDTQYF. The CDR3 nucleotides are TGTGCCAGCAGTGAAGGCCGTGAGACAGGGCCAGATACGCAGTATTTT.

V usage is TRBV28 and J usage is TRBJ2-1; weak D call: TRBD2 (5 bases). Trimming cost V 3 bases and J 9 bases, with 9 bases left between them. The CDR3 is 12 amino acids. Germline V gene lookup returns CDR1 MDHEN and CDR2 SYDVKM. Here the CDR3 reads CASSLTSGEQFF. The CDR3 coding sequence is TGTGCCAGCAGTTTGACCAGCGGTGAGCAGTTCTTC.